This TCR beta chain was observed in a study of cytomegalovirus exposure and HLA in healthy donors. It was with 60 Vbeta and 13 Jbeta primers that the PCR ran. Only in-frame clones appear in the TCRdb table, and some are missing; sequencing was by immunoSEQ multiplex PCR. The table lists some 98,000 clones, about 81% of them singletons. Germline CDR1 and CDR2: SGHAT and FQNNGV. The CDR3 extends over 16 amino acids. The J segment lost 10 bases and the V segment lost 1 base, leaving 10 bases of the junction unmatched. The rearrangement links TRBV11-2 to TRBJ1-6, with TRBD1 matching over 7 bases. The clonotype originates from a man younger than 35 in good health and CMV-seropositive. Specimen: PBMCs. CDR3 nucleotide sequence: TGTGCCAGCAGCTTAGTTGTGCGACAGGGTGTGTCACCCCTCCACTTT. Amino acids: CASSLVVRQGVSPLHF.